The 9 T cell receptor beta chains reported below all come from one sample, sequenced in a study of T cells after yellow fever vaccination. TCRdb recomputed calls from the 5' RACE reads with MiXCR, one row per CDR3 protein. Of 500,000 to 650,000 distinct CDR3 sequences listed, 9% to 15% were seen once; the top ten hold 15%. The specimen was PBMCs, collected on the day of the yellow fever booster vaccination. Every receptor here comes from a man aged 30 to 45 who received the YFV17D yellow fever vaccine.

As DNA, the CDR3 is TGCAGTGCTAGGGGGTTGGGGGCGCGAGAGACCCAGTACTTC. Protein sequence: CSARGLGARETQYF. This rearrangement joins TRBV20-1 to TRBJ2-5; tentative D call: TRBD1 (6 bases). The CDR3 consists of 14 residues. Germline CDR1 reads DFQATT; CDR2 reads SNEGSKA (reference sequence). V shed 3 bases and J shed 4 bases, with 15 bases lying between them.

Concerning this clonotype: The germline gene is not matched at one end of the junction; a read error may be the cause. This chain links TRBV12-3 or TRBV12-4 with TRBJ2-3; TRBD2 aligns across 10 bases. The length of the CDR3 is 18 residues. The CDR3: CTSSYSASGSSETDTQYF. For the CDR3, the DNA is TGTACCAGCAGTTATAGCGCTAGCGGGAGTAGCGAAACAGATACGCAGTATTTT.

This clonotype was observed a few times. CDR3 residues: CASSQDRLDTGELFF. The CDR3 region has the DNA TGTGCCAGCAGCCAAGATCGGCTCGACACCGGGGAGCTGTTTTTT. The V gene is TRBV4-2, the J gene TRBJ2-2; D is uncertain. In germline, CDR1 is LGHNA, CDR2 YNFKEQ. CDR3 size: 15 residues. V was trimmed by 0 bases and J by 3 bases, leaving 8 bases between them.

For the CDR3, the DNA is TGCGCCAGCAGCCCCACAGGCGGGGCCGAGCAGTACTTC. Its translation: CASSPTGGAEQYF. This rearrangement joins TRBV5-1 to TRBJ2-7, with D possibly TRBD2 on 6 matching bases. Germline V gene lookup returns CDR1 SGHRS and CDR2 YFSETQ. This CDR3 has 13 residues. V lost 4 bases, J lost 6 bases, and 14 bases lay in between.

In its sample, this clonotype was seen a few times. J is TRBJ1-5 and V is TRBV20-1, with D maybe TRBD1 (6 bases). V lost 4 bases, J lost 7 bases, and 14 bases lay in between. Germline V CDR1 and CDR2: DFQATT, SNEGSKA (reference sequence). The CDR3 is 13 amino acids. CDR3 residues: CSATAYRAQPQHF. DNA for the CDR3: TGCAGTGCTACCGCCTACAGGGCCCAGCCCCAGCATTTT.

CDR3 DNA sequence: TGTGCCAGCAGCGCGGGTAGCGGGAGGGCCGCAGATACGCAGTATTTT. This translates into CASSAGSGRAADTQYF. This chain uses TRBV9 with TRBJ2-3, with TRBD2 identical over 11 bases. Unmatched junction bases numbered 7, after V lost 3 bases and J lost 4 bases. Germline CDR1 and CDR2: SGDLS and YYNGEE. This CDR3 spans 16 amino acids.

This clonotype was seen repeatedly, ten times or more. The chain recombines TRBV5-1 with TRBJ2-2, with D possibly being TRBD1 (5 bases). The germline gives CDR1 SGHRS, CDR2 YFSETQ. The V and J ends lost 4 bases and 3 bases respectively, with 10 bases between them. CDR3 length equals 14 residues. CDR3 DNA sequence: TGCGCCAGCAGCCCTGGACAATACACCGGGGAGCTGTTTTTT. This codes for CASSPGQYTGELFF.

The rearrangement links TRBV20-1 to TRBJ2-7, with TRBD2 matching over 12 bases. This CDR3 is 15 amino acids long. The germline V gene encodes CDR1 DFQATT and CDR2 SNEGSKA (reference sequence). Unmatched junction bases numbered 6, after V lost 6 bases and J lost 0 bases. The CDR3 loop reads CSAPSGRVPSYEQYF. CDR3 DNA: TGCAGTGCACCTAGCGGGAGGGTACCCTCCTACGAGCAGTACTTC.

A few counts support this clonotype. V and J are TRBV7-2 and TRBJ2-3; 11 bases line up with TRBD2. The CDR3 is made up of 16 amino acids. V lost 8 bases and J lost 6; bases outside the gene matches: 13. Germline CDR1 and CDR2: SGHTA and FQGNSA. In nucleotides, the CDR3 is TGTGCCAGCCTGACTAGCGGGACCCTTAAGGGGGATACGCAGTATTTT. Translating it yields CASLTSGTLKGDTQYF. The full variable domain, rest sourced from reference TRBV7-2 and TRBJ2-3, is GAGVSQSPSNKVTEKGKDVELRCDPISGHTALYWYRQSLGQGLEFLIYFQGNSAPDKSGLPSDRFSAERTGGSVSTLTIQRTQQEDSAVYLCASLTSGTLKGDTQYFGPGTRLTVL.